This is a list of T cell receptor beta chains from one sample in a study of shared clonotypes between healthy human individuals. Assay used: immunoSEQ multiplex PCR; TCRdb lists only in-frame clones, some missing. The sample lists 2 million to 3 million clones; roughly 92% were seen once. The sample was naive CD4+ T cells sorted from blood. The receptors originated from a man between 18 and 35 years old in good health. CDR3s include the opening cysteine and the closing phenylalanine or tryptophan. D genes are given only for firm matches. The size entry is marked missing in some rows and otherwise reads once, few, many or a size class.

-	TRBV7-2	TRBJ2-7	-	CATAYPGLYEQYF	TGTGCCACCGCTTACCCGGGATTATACGAGCAGTACTTC
-	TRBV27	TRBJ1-5	-	CASSKEYSNQPQHF	TGTGCCAGCAGTAAAGAGTATAGCAATCAGCCCCAGCATTTT
-	TRBV19	TRBJ2-2	TRBD1	CASTSIDRVSGELFF	TGTGCCAGTACCTCTATTGACAGGGTCTCCGGGGAGCTGTTTTTT
-	TRBV29-1	TRBJ2-1	-	CSVLTVSSYNEQFF	TGCAGCGTTTTGACCGTTAGCTCCTACAATGAGCAGTTCTTC
-	TRBV7-9	TRBJ1-1	TRBD1	CASSLVPRTGAEAFF	TGTGCCAGCAGCTTAGTACCGCGGACAGGGGCTGAAGCTTTCTTT
-	TRBV19	TRBJ2-1	-	CASKPGKYNEQFF	TGTGCCAGTAAGCCGGGGAAGTACAATGAGCAGTTCTTC
-	TRBV6-6	TRBJ2-4	-	CASSYSEQLAKNIQYF	TGTGCCAGCAGTTACTCGGAGCAGCTAGCCAAAAACATTCAGTACTTC
-	TRBV14	TRBJ1-2	-	CASSQEGGVGGYTF	TGTGCCAGCAGCCAAGAAGGAGGGGTCGGCGGCTACACCTTC
-	TRBV7-2	TRBJ2-3	-	CASSSGLLTDTQYF	TGTGCCAGCAGCTCCGGACTACTCACAGATACGCAGTATTTT
-	TRBV27	TRBJ1-6	-	CASREWDFYNSPLHF	TGTGCCAGCAGGGAATGGGATTTCTATAATTCACCCCTCCACTTT
-	TRBV2	TRBJ2-1	-	CASSLYGEQFF	TGTGCCAGCAGTCTATATGGTGAGCAGTTCTTC
-	TRBV28	TRBJ1-1	-	CASSNPGFEAFF	TGTGCCAGCAGTAATCCAGGGTTTGAAGCTTTCTTT
few	TRBV30	TRBJ1-1	-	CAWSPGTNTEAFF	TGTGCCTGGAGTCCCGGGACCAACACTGAAGCTTTCTTT
-	TRBV18	TRBJ1-4	-	CASSNREKLFF	TGTGCCAGCTCAAATCGGGAAAAACTGTTTTTT
-	TRBV9	TRBJ2-2	TRBD1	CASSVAGGLGELFF	TGTGCCAGCAGCGTAGCAGGGGGCCTCGGGGAGCTGTTTTTT
-	TRBV5-1	TRBJ1-6	-	CASSLGRGPYNSPLHF	TGCGCCAGCAGCTTGGGGAGGGGCCCCTATAATTCACCCCTCCACTTT
-	TRBV2	TRBJ2-7	-	CASSEWAGDYEQYF	TGTGCCAGCAGTGAATGGGCAGGAGACTACGAGCAGTACTTC
-	TRBV4-3	TRBJ2-1	TRBD2	CASSQDYGTSGRANEQFF	TGCGCCAGCAGCCAAGATTATGGGACTAGCGGGAGGGCGAATGAGCAGTTCTTC
-	TRBV30	TRBJ1-2	TRBD1	CAYIPRGQGNYGYTF	TGTGCCTACATACCGAGGGGACAGGGTAACTATGGCTACACCTTC
once	TRBV7-2	TRBJ2-1	-	CASSSLYNEQFF	TGTGCCAGCAGCTCCCTCTACAATGAGCAGTTCTTC
once	TRBV6-6	TRBJ1-4	-	CASRPQGATNEKLFF	TGTGCCAGCAGGCCCCAGGGTGCAACTAATGAAAAACTGTTTTTT
-	TRBV7-8	TRBJ2-6	-	CASSLSHPQSRANVLTF	TGTGCCAGCAGCCTCTCGCACCCACAAAGTCGGGCCAACGTCCTGACTTTC
-	TRBV7-9	TRBJ1-2	-	CASSPGANYGYTF	TGTGCCAGCAGTCCAGGGGCTAACTATGGCTACACCTTC
-	TRBV6-6	TRBJ2-7	-	CASSPPGTLGTYEQYF	TGTGCCAGCAGCCCCCCCGGGACCCTCGGGACCTACGAGCAGTACTTC
-	TRBV20-1	TRBJ2-1	-	CSASGHEQFF	TGCAGTGCTAGCGGTCATGAGCAGTTCTTC
-	TRBV9	TRBJ2-5	TRBD2	CASSARLAGGQETQYF	TGTGCCAGCAGCGCCCGACTAGCGGGGGGACAAGAGACCCAGTACTTC
-	TRBV5-4	TRBJ2-5	-	CASSSDAARGETQYF	TGTGCCAGCAGCTCCGACGCCGCTAGGGGGGAGACCCAGTACTTC
-	TRBV6-6	TRBJ2-7	-	CASRPSAGPLYEQYF	TGTGCCAGCAGGCCGAGCGCAGGGCCACTCTACGAGCAGTACTTC
-	TRBV5-1	TRBJ1-1	-	CASSLPGVEAFF	TGCGCCAGCAGCTTGCCCGGTGTTGAAGCTTTCTTT
-	TRBV10-3	TRBJ1-4	-	CAISDEGRGEKLFF	TGTGCCATCAGTGATGAGGGACGAGGCGAAAAACTGTTTTTT
-	TRBV27	TRBJ2-7	-	CASGGGRSYEQYF	TGTGCCTCAGGGGGGGGGCGATCCTACGAGCAGTACTTC
-	TRBV14	TRBJ2-2	-	CASSHSGANTGELFF	TGTGCCAGCAGCCACTCGGGTGCGAACACCGGGGAGCTGTTTTTT
-	TRBV5-1	TRBJ2-2	TRBD1	CASSRDRGRAGELFF	TGCGCCAGCAGCCGGGACAGGGGTCGCGCCGGGGAGCTGTTTTTT
-	TRBV6-6	TRBJ1-2	TRBD1	CASRNPGQGYGYTF	TGTGCCAGCAGAAATCCGGGACAGGGGTATGGCTACACCTTC
few	TRBV16	TRBJ1-1	-	CASSQTGFYEAFF	TGTGCCAGCAGCCAAACAGGTTTTTATGAAGCTTTCTTT
-	TRBV6-1	TRBJ2-7	-	CASSDRIYEQYF	TGTGCCAGCAGTGACAGAATCTACGAGCAGTACTTC
-	TRBV5-5	TRBJ2-2	TRBD2	CASSLAPGTSGSWGELFF	TGTGCCAGCAGCTTGGCCCCCGGGACTAGCGGGAGTTGGGGGGAGCTGTTTTTT
-	TRBV5-5	TRBJ1-2	-	CASSFEGLGYTF	TGTGCCAGCAGCTTTGAGGGGCTGGGCTACACCTTC
-	TRBV19	TRBJ1-1	-	CASRPRGARAFF	TGTGCCAGTAGGCCAAGGGGGGCAAGGGCTTTCTTT
-	TRBV6-4	TRBJ2-7	-	CASSVARSLSYEQYF	TGTGCCAGCAGTGTTGCGCGGAGCTTATCCTACGAGCAGTACTTC
-	TRBV28	TRBJ1-6	-	CASRQGSYNSPLHF	TGTGCCAGCAGACAGGGTTCCTATAATTCACCCCTCCACTTT
once	TRBV30	TRBJ2-7	-	CAWSVQGEQYF	TGTGCCTGGAGCGTACAGGGCGAGCAGTACTTC
-	TRBV9	TRBJ2-3	-	CASSTLGGGSSTDTQYF	TGTGCCAGCAGCACCCTAGGGGGGGGGAGTTCCACAGATACGCAGTATTTT
-	TRBV5-1	TRBJ1-4	-	CASSLQPPNEKLFF	TGCGCCAGCAGCTTGCAGCCGCCGAATGAAAAACTGTTTTTT
-	TRBV5-6	TRBJ1-4	TRBD1	CASSPRTGLASNEKLFF	TGTGCCAGCAGCCCCAGGACAGGGCTTGCGTCTAATGAAAAACTGTTTTTT
-	TRBV7-9	TRBJ1-1	-	CASSLAEQNTEAFF	TGTGCCAGCAGCTTAGCCGAACAGAACACTGAAGCTTTCTTT
-	TRBV10-3	TRBJ1-2	-	CAISEGRGEVYGYTF	TGTGCCATCAGTGAGGGACGGGGGGAAGTCTATGGCTACACCTTC
-	TRBV6-5	TRBJ2-5	TRBD2	CASTDSGRKQETQYF	TGTGCCAGCACCGATAGCGGGAGGAAACAAGAGACCCAGTACTTC
-	TRBV2	TRBJ2-2	TRBD2	CASSGLGLKNTGELFF	TGTGCCAGCAGTGGGTTGGGACTAAAAAACACCGGGGAGCTGTTTTTT
-	TRBV28	TRBJ1-1	-	CASSLSTAYTEAFF	TGTGCCAGCAGTTTAAGTACCGCCTACACTGAAGCTTTCTTT
few	TRBV30	TRBJ1-1	-	CAWSVGGMNTEAFF	TGTGCCTGGAGTGTTGGGGGGATGAACACTGAAGCTTTCTTT
-	TRBV5-8	TRBJ2-1	-	CASSLVLSSRNGFF	TGTGCCAGCAGCTTGGTTCTGAGCAGTCGCAACGGGTTCTTC